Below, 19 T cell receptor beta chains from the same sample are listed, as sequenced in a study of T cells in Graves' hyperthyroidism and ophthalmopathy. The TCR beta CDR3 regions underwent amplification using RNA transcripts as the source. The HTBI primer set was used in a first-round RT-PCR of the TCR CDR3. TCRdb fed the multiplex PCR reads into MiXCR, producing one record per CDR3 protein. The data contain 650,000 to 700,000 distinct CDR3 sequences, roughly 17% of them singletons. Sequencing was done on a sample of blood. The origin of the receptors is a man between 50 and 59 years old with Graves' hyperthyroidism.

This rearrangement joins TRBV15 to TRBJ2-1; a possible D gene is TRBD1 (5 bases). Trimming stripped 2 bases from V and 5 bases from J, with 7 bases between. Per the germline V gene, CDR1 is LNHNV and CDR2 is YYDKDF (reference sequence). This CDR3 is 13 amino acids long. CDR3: CATSRQGHNEQFF. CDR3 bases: TGTGCCACCAGCAGACAGGGTCACAATGAGCAGTTCTTC.

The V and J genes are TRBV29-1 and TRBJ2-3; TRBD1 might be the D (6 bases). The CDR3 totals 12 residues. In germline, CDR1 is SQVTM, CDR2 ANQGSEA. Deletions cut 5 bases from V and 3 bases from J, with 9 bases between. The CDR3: CSVTGTTDTQYF. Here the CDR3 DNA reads TGCAGCGTTACCGGGACAACAGATACGCAGTATTTT.

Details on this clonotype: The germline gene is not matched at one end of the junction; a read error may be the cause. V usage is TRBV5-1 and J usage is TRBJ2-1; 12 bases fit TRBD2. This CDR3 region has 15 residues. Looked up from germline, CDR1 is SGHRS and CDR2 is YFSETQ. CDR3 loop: CASSWTSGVYNVQFF. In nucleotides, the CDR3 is TGCGCCAGCAGCTGGACTAGCGGGGTTTACAATGTGCAGTTCTTC.

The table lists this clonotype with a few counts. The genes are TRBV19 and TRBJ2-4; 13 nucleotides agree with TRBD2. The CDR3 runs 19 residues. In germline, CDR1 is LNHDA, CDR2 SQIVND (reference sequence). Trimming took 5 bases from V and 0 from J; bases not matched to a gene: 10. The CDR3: CASSAGLAGDQGAKNIQYF. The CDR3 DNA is TGTGCCAGTAGTGCAGGACTAGCGGGAGATCAAGGAGCCAAAAACATTCAGTACTTC.

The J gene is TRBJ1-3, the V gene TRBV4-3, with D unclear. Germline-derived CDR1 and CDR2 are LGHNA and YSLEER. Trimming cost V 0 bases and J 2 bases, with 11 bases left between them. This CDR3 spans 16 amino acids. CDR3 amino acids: CASSQDVAGTGNTIYF. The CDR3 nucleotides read TGCGCCAGCAGCCAAGATGTAGCGGGAACTGGAAACACCATATATTTT.

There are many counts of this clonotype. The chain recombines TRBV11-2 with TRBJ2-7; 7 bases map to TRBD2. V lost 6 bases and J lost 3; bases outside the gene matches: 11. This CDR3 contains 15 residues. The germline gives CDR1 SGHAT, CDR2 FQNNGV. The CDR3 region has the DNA TGTGCCAGCAGGTCGGAACTAGCGCTACTCTACGAGCAGTACTTC. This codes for CASRSELALLYEQYF. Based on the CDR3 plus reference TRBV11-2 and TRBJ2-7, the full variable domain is EAGVAQSPRYKIIEKRQSVAFWCNPISGHATLYWYQQILGQGPKLLIQFQNNGVVDDSQLPKDRFSAERLKGVDSTLKIQPAKLEDSAVYLCASRSELALLYEQYFGPGTRLTVT.

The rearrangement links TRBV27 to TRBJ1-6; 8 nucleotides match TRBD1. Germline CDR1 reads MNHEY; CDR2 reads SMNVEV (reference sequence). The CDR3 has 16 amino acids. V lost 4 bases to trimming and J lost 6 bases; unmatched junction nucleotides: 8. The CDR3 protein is CASSSPTGGVNSPLHF. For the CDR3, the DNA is TGTGCCAGCAGTTCACCCACAGGGGGTGTTAATTCACCCCTCCACTTT.

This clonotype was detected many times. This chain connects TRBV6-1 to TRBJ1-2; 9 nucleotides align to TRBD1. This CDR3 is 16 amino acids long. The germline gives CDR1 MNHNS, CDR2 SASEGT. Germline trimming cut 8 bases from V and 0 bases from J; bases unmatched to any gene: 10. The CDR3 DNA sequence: TGTGCCAGCCAGGACAGGGGACGCACGCCTAACTATGGCTACACCTTC. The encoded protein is CASQDRGRTPNYGYTF.

The CDR3 DNA reads TGTGCCAGCAGTTCCCCCGGGCTAGCGGGGGGGGGCTCCTACAATGAGCAGTTCTTC. Its protein is CASSSPGLAGGGSYNEQFF. The chain uses TRBV6-2 or TRBV6-3 and TRBJ2-1; 12 nucleotides match TRBD2. There are 19 residues in the CDR3. CDR1 is MNHEY and CDR2 is SVGEGT in the germline V gene. V dropped 4 bases and J dropped 0; count of bases not matched to a gene: 10.

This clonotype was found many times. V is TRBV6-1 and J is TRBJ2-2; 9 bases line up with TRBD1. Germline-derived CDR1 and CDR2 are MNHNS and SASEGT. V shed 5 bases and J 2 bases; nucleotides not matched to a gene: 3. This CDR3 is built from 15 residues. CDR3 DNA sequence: TGTGCCAGCAGTCGGGACAGGGCAAACACCGGGGAGCTGTTTTTT. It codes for CASSRDRANTGELFF.

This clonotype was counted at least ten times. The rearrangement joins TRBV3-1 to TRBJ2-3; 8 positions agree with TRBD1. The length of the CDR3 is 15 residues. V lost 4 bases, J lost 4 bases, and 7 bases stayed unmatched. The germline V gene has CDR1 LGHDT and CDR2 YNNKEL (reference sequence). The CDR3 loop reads CASSLETGAPDTQYF. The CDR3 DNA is TGTGCCAGCAGCCTGGAGACAGGGGCGCCAGATACGCAGTATTTT.

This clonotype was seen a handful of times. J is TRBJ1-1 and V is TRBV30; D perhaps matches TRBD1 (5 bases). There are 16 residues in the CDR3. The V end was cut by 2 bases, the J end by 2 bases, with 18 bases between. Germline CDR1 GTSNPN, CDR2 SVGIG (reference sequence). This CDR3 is CAWSYDSVLVNTEAFF. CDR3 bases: TGTGCCTGGAGTTACGACAGCGTCCTTGTAAACACTGAAGCTTTCTTT.

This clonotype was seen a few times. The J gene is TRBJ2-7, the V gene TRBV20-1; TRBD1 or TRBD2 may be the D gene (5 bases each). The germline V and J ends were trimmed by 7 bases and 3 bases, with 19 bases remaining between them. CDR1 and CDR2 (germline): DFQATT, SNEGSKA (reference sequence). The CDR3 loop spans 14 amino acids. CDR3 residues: CSVKMRGSYYEQYF. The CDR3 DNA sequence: TGCAGTGTTAAGATGAGGGGTTCGTACTACGAGCAGTACTTC.

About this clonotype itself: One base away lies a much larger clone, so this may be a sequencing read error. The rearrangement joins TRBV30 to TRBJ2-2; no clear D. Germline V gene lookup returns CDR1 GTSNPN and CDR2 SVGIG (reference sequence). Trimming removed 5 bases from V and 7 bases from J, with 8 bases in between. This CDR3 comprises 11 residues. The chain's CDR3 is CAWGLDGELFF. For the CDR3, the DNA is TGTGCCTGGGGTCTGGACGGGGAGCTGTTTTTT.

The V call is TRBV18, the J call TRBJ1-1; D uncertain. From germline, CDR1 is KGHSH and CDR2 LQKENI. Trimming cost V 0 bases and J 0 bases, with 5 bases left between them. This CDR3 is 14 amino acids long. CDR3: CASSPPNMNTEAFF. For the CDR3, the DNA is TGTGCCAGCTCACCACCAAACATGAACACTGAAGCTTTCTTT.

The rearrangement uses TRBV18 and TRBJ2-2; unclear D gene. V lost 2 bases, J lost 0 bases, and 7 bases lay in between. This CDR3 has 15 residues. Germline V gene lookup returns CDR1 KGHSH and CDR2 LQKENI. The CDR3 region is CASSPVAANTGELFF. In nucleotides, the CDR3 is TGTGCCAGCTCACCAGTCGCAGCGAACACCGGGGAGCTGTTTTTT.

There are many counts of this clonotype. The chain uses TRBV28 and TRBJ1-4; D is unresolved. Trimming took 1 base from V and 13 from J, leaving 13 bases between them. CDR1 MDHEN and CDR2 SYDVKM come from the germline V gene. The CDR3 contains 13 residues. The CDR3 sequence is CASSLYPLGRLFF. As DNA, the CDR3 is TGTGCCAGCAGTTTATACCCACTCGGCAGACTGTTTTTT.

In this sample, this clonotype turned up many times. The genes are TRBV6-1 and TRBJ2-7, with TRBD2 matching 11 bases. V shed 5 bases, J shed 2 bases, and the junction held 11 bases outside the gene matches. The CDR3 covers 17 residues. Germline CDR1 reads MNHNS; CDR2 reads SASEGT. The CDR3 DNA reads TGTGCCAGCAGTTACATAGGGACTAGCGGTTACACCTACGAGCAGTACTTC. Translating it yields CASSYIGTSGYTYEQYF.

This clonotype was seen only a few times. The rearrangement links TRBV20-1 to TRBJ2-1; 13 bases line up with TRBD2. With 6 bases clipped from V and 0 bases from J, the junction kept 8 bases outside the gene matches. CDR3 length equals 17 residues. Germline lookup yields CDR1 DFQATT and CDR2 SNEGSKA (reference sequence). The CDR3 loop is CSAAGTSGTSSYNEQFF. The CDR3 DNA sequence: TGCAGTGCGGCCGGGACTAGCGGGACGAGCTCCTACAATGAGCAGTTCTTC.